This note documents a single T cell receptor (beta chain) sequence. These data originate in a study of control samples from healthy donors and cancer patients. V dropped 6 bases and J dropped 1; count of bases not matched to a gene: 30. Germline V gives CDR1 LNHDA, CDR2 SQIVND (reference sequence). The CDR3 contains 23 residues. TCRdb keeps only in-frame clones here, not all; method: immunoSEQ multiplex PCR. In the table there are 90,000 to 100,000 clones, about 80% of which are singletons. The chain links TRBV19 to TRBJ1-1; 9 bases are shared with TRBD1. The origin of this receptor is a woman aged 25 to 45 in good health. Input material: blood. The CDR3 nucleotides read TGTGCCAGTAGCCCCAGTAGGGACAGGGACCAACGTAGACGGCGGGGGACGAACACTGAAGCTTTCTTT. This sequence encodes CASSPSRDRDQRRRRGTNTEAFF.